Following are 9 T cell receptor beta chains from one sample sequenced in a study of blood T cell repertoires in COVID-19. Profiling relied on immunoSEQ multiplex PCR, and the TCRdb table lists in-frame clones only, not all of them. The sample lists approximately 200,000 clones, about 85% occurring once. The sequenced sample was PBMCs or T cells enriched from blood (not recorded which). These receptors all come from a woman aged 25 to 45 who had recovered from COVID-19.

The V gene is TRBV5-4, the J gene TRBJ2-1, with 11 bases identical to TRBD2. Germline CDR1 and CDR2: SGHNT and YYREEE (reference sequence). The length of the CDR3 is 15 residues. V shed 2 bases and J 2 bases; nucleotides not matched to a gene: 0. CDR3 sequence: CASSFSGGAYNEQFF. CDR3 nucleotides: TGTGCCAGCAGCTTTAGCGGGGGGGCCTACAATGAGCAGTTCTTC.

CDR3 nucleotide sequence: TGTGCCAGCAGTCCCGACAGGTTAGTCGAGAACACTGAAGCTTTCTTT. Its protein is CASSPDRLVENTEAFF. This rearrangement joins TRBV28 to TRBJ1-1; TRBD1 is a possible D gene (6 bases). CDR3 length: 16 amino acids. CDR1 and CDR2 from the germline V gene are MDHEN and SYDVKM. V was trimmed by 5 bases and J by 1 base, leaving 17 bases between them.

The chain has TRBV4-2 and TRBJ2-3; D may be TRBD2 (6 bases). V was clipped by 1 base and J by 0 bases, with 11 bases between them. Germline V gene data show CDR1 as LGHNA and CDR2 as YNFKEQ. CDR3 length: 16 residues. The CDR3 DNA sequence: TGTGCCAGCAGCCAAGTGGTGGGACTGAGCACAGATACGCAGTATTTT. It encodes CASSQVVGLSTDTQYF.

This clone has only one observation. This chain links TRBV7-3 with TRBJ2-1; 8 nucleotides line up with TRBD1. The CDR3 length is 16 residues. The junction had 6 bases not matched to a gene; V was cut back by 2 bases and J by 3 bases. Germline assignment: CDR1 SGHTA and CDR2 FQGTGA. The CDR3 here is CASSLYGQGLYNEQFF. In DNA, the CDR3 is TGTGCCAGCAGCTTATACGGACAGGGCCTCTACAATGAGCAGTTCTTC.

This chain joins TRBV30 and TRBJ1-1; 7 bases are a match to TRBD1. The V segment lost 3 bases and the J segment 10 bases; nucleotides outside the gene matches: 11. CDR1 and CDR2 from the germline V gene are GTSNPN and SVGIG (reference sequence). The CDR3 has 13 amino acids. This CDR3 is CAWRRQGPSGAFF. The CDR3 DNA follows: TGTGCCTGGAGACGACAGGGCCCATCGGGAGCTTTCTTT.

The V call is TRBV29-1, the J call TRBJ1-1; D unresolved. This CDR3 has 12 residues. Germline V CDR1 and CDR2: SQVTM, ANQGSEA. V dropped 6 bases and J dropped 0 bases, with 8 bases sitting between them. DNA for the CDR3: TGCAGCGTCCCTAGGATGAACACTGAAGCTTTCTTT. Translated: CSVPRMNTEAFF.

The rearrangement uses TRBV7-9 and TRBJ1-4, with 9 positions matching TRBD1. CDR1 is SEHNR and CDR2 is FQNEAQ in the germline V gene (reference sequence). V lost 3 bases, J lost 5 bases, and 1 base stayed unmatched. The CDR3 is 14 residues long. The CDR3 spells CASSLTGGNEKLFF. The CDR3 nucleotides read TGTGCCAGCAGCTTGACAGGGGGAAATGAAAAACTGTTTTTT.

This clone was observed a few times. CDR3 region: CASSYPRQDQPQHF. For the CDR3, the DNA is TGTGCCAGCAGTTACCCCCGGCAGGATCAGCCCCAGCATTTT. V usage is TRBV6-6 and J usage is TRBJ1-5, with D uncertain. Trimming cost V 2 bases and J 5 bases, with 10 bases left between them. The germline gives CDR1 MNHNY, CDR2 SVGAGI (reference sequence). The CDR3 consists of 14 residues.

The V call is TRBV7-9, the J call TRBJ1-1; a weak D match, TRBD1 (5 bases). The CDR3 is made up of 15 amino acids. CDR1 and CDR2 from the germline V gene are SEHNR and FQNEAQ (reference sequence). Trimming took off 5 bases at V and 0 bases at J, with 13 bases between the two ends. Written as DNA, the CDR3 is TGTGCCAGCAGCCCCCCGGGGGAAATGAACACTGAAGCTTTCTTT. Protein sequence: CASSPPGEMNTEAFF.